One T cell receptor beta chain is described in this entry. Its matching antigen is unknown. The sample is drawn from a study of T cell clones after liver transplantation. As for the study in general: Until 12-24 months post-transplant, subjects got standard immunosuppression and no induction. Study-wide findings and caveats: Rather than being deleted, graft donor-reactive T cells may have moved into the graft. Post-transplant time points were not standardized, so conclusions are preliminary.

Sequencing was performed with immunoSEQ multiplex PCR; in TCRdb, only in-frame clones are kept and a portion is missing. The sample carries 65,000 to 95,000 clones, about 80% recorded once. Germline trimming cut 2 bases from V and 4 bases from J; bases unmatched to any gene: 19. CDR3 length equals 19 residues. From germline, CDR1 is SEHNR and CDR2 FQNEAQ (reference sequence). The origin of this receptor is a human donor who received a liver transplant. This specimen was CD4+ T cells from blood, taken before liver transplant. V gene TRBV7-9 combines with J gene TRBJ2-7, with 8 nucleotides matching TRBD1. Written as DNA, the CDR3 is TGTGCCAGCAGCTTATTCGACGGATTTGGACAGGGACAATTTTACGAGCAGTACTTC. It translates to CASSLFDGFGQGQFYEQYF.